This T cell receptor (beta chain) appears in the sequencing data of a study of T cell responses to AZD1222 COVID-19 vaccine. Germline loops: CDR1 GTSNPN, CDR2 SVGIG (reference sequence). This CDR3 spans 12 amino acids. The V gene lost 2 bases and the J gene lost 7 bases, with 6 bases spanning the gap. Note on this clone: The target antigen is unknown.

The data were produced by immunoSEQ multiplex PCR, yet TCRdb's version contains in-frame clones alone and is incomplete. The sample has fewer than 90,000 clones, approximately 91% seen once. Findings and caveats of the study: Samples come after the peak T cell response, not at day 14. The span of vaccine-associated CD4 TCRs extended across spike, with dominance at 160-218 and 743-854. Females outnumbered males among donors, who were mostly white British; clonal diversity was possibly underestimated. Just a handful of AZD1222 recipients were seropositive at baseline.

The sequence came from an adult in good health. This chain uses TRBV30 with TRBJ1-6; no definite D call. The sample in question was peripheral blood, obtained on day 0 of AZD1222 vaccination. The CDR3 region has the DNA TGTGCCTGGAGTCGAGGGAATTCACCCCTCCACTTT. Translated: CAWSRGNSPLHF. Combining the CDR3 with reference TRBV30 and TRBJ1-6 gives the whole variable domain SQTIHQWPATLVQPVGSPLSLECTVEGTSNPNLYWYRQAAGRGLQLLFYSVGIGQISSEVPQNLSASRPQDRQFILSSKKLLLSDSGFYLCAWSRGNSPLHFGNGTRLTVT.